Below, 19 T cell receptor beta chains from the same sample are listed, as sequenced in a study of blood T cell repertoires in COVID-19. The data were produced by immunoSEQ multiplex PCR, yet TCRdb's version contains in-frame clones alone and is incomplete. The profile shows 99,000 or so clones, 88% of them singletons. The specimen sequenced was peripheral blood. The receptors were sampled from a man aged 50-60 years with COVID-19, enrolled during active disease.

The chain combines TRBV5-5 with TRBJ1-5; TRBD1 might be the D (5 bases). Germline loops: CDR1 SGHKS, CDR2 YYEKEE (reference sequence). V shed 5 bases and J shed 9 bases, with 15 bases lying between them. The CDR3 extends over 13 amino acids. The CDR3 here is CASSLQLQGPQHF. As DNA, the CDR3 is TGTGCCAGCAGTCTACAGCTTCAGGGGCCCCAGCATTTT.

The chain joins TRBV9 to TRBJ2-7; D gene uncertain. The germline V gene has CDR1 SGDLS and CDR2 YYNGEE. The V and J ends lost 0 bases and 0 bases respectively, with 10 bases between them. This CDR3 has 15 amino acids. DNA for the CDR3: TGTGCCAGCAGCGTAGTGGCTGTACCCTCCTACGAGCAGTACTTC. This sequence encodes CASSVVAVPSYEQYF.

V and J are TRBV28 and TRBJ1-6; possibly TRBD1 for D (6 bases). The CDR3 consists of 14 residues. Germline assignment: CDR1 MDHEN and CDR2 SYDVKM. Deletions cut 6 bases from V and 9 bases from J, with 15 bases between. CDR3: CASSPRGSVSPLHF. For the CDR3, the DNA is TGTGCCAGCAGCCCTAGGGGGTCTGTTTCACCCCTCCACTTT.

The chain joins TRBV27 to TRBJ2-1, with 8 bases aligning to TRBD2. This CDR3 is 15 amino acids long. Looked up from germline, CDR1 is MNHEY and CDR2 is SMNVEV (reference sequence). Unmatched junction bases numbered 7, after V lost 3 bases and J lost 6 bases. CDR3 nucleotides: TGTGCCAGCAGTTTCCGGGGGGGCGCCCTCAATGAGCAGTTCTTC. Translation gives CASSFRGGALNEQFF.

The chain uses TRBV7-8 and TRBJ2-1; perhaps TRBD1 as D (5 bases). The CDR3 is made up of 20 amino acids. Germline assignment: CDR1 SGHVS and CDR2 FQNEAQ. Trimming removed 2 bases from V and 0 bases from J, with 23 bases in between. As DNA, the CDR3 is TGTGCCAGCAGCTTACCCCGGGCCGCGACAGATAAAAGCTCCTACAATGAGCAGTTCTTC. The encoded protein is CASSLPRAATDKSSYNEQFF.

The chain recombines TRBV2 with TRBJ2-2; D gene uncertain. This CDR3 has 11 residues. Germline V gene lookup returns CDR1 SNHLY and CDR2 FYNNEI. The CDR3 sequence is CARGTGGELFF. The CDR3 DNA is TGTGCACGCGGTACCGGGGGGGAGCTGTTTTTT.

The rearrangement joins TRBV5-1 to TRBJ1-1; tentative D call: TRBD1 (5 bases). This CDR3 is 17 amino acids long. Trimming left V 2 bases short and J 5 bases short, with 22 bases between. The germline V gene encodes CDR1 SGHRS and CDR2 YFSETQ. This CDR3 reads CASSFLVRETAPTEAFF. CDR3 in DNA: TGCGCCAGCAGCTTTCTGGTCAGGGAAACCGCGCCGACTGAAGCTTTCTTT.

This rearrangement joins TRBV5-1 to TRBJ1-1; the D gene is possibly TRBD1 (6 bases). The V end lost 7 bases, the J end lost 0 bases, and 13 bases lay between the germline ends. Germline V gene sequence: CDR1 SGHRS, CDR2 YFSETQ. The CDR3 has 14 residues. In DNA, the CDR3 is TGCGCCAGCGCACAGGCAGGGGTGAACACTGAAGCTTTCTTT. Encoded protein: CASAQAGVNTEAFF.

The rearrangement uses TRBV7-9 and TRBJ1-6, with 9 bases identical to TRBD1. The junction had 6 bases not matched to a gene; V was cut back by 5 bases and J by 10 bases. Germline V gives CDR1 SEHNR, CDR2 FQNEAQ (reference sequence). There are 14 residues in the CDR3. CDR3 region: CASSTGTGNSPLHF. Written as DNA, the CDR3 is TGTGCCAGCAGCACCGGGACAGGGAACTCACCCCTCCACTTT.

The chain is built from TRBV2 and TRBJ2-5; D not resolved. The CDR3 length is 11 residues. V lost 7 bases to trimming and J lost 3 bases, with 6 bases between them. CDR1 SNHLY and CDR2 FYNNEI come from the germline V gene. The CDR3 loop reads CASTLEETQYF. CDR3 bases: TGTGCCAGCACCTTAGAAGAGACCCAGTACTTC.

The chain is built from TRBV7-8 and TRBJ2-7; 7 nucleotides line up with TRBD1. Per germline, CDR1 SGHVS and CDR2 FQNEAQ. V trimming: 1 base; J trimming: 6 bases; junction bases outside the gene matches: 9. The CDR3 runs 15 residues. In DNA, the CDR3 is TGTGCCAGCAGCTTAGAAAGACAGGGAAGGGGCGAGCAGTACTTC. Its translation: CASSLERQGRGEQYF. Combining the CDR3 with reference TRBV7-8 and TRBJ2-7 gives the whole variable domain GAGVSQSPRYKVAKRGQDVALRCDPISGHVSLFWYQQALGQGPEFLTYFQNEAQLDKSGLPSDRFFAERPEGSVSTLKIQRTQQEDSAVYLCASSLERQGRGEQYFGPGTRLTVT.

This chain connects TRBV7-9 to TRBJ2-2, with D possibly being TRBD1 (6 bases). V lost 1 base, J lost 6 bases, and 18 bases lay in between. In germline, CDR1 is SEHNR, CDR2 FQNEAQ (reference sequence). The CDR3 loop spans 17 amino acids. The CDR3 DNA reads TGTGCCAGCAGCTTAGAGGCGTGGGGGCGGCAGCCCGGGGAGCTGTTTTTT. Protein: CASSLEAWGRQPGELFF.

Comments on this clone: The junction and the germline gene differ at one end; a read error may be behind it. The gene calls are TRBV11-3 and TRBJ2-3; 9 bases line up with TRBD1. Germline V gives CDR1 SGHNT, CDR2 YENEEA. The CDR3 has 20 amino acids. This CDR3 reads CASTLPGDRVFFSGTDTQYF. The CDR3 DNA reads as TGTGCCAGCACCTTACCCGGGGACAGGGTTTTTTTTTCGGGAACAGATACGCAGTATTTT.

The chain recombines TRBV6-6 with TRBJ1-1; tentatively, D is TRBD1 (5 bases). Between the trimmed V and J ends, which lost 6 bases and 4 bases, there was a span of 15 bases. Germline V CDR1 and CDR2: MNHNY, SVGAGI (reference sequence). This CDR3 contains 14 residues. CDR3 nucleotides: TGTGCCAGCAGAAAGACAGCGGGTTCCACTGAAGCTTTCTTT. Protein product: CASRKTAGSTEAFF.

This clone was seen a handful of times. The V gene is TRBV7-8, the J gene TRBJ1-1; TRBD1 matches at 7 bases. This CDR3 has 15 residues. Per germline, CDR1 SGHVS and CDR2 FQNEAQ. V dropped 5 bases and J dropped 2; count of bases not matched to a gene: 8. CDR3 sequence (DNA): TGTGCCAGCAGCCCTCCGGGACAGATAAACACTGAAGCTTTCTTT. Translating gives CASSPPGQINTEAFF.

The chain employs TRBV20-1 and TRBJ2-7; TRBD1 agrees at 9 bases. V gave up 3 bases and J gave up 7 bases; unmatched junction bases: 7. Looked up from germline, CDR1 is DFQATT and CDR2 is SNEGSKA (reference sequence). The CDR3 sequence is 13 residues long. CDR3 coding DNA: TGCAGTGCTAGTTTCCGGACAGGGGAAGAGCAGTACTTC. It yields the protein CSASFRTGEEQYF.

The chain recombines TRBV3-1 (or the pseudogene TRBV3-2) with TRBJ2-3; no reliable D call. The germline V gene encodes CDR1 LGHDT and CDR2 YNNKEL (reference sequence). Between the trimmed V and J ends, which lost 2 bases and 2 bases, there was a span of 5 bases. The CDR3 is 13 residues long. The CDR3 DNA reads TGTGCCAGCAGCCAAACAGACACAGATACGCAGTATTTT. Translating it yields CASSQTDTDTQYF.

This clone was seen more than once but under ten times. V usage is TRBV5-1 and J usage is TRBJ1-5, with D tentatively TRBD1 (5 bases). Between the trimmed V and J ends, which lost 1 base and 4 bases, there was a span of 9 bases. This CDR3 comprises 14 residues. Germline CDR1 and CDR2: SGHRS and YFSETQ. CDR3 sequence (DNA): TGCGCCAGCAGCTTGATGGGGGGGAATCAGCCCCAGCATTTT. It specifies CASSLMGGNQPQHF.

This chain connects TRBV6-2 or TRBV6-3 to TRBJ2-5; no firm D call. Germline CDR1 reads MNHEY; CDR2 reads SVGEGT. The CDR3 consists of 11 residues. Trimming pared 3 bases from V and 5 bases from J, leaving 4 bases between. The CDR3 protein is CASSYSETQYF. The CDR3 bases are TGTGCCAGCAGTTATTCTGAGACCCAGTACTTC.